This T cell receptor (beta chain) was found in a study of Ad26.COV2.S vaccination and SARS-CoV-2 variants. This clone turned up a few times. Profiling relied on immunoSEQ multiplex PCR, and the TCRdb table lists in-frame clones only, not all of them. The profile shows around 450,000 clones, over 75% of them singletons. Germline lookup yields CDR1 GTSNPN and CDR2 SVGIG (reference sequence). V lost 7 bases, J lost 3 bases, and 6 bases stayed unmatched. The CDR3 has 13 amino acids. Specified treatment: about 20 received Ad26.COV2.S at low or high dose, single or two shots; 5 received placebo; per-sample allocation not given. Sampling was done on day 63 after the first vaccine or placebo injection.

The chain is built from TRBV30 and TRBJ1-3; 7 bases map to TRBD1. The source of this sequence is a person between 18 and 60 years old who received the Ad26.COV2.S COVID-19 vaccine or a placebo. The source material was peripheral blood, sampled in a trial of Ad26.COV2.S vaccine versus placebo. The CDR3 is CALDRTGGNTIYF. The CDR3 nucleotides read TGTGCCTTAGACCGGACAGGTGGAAACACCATATATTTT.